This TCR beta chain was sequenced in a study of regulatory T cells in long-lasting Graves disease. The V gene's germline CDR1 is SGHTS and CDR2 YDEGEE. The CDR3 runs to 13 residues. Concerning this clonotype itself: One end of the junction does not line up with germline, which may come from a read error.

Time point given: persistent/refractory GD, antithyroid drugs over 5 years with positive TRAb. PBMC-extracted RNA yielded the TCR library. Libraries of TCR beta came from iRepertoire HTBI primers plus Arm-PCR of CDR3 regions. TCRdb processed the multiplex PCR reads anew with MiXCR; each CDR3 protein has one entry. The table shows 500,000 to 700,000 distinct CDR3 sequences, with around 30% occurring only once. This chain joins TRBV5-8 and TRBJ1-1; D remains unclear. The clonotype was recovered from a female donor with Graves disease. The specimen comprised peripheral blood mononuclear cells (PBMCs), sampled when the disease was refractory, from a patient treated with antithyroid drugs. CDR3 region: CASSPDMNTGAFF. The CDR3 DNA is TGCGCCAGCAGCCCGGATATGAACACTGGAGCTTTCTTT.